The rows below give T cell receptor beta chains drawn from one sample of a study of cytomegalovirus exposure and HLA in healthy donors. Sequencing used immunoSEQ multiplex PCR; TCRdb keeps in-frame clones, though not all of them. The data hold around 40,000 clones, with approximately 90% observed a single time. The specimen sequenced was PBMCs. These receptors were collected from a woman aged 40 to 50 in good health and CMV-seropositive. Each CDR3 is given with its conserved first and last residue. Each record gives: CDR3 DNA, CDR3 protein, CDR3 length, J gene, D gene, V gene, clone size. The D gene is left open where the match is weak. Only some rows state a clone size, as once, few, many or a class for expanded clones.

CDR3 DNA: TGTGCCATCAGTGCGATTCCAGGGGACAGTTCACCCCTCCACTTT
CDR3 protein: CAISAIPGDSSPLHF
CDR3 length: 15
J gene: TRBJ1-6
D gene: TRBD1
V gene: TRBV10-3
clone size: once

CDR3 DNA: TGTGCCAGCAGCTTGGCGCGACTAGCGGGGGGGAGGTACCAAGAGACCCAGTACTTC
CDR3 protein: CASSLARLAGGRYQETQYF
CDR3 length: 19
J gene: TRBJ2-5
D gene: TRBD2
V gene: TRBV7-8
clone size: NA

CDR3 DNA: TGTGCCAGCAGTTACTCCGACAGCTCCTACAATGAGCAGTTCTTC
CDR3 protein: CASSYSDSSYNEQFF
CDR3 length: 15
J gene: TRBJ2-1
D gene: NA
V gene: TRBV6-6
clone size: NA

CDR3 DNA: TGTGCCAGTAGTATAGATCGGGCTGGGGCCAACGTCCTGACTTTC
CDR3 protein: CASSIDRAGANVLTF
CDR3 length: 15
J gene: TRBJ2-6
D gene: NA
V gene: TRBV19
clone size: NA

CDR3 DNA: TGTGCCAGCAGCGTAACCGAGGTACGCTCTGGAAACACCATATATTTT
CDR3 protein: CASSVTEVRSGNTIYF
CDR3 length: 16
J gene: TRBJ1-3
D gene: NA
V gene: TRBV9
clone size: NA

CDR3 DNA: TGTGCCAGCCTCGAGGGACACTTCACCGGGGAGCTGTTTTTT
CDR3 protein: CASLEGHFTGELFF
CDR3 length: 14
J gene: TRBJ2-2
D gene: NA
V gene: TRBV19
clone size: NA

CDR3 DNA: TGCAGCGCCCGGAGTAGCGGGAGGAAAGGAGAGACCCAGTACTTC
CDR3 protein: CSARSSGRKGETQYF
CDR3 length: 15
J gene: TRBJ2-5
D gene: TRBD2
V gene: TRBV29-1
clone size: NA

CDR3 DNA: TGTGCCTGGAGTGCCGGCAGGGGGCGGCAGCCCCAGCATTTT
CDR3 protein: CAWSAGRGRQPQHF
CDR3 length: 14
J gene: TRBJ1-5
D gene: TRBD1
V gene: TRBV30
clone size: NA

CDR3 DNA: TGCGCCAGCAGTGAAGGTCGGACTTTTGGCAATCAGCCCCAGCATTTT
CDR3 protein: CASSEGRTFGNQPQHF
CDR3 length: 16
J gene: TRBJ1-5
D gene: NA
V gene: TRBV10-2
clone size: NA

CDR3 DNA: TGCAGCGTGAAAAGGGCGACTAGCGGGGCCCCTATCTCCTACAATGAGCAGTTCTTC
CDR3 protein: CSVKRATSGAPISYNEQFF
CDR3 length: 19
J gene: TRBJ2-1
D gene: TRBD2
V gene: TRBV29-1
clone size: NA

CDR3 DNA: TGTGCCAGCAGCCGGACTCTTGGTGGGCTGTTTTTT
CDR3 protein: CASSRTLGGLFF
CDR3 length: 12
J gene: TRBJ2-2
D gene: NA
V gene: TRBV9
clone size: NA

CDR3 DNA: TGTGCCAGCAGTTATCGACAGGGCAATGCGTTCTTC
CDR3 protein: CASSYRQGNAFF
CDR3 length: 12
J gene: TRBJ2-1
D gene: TRBD1
V gene: TRBV6-6
clone size: few

CDR3 DNA: TGCGCCAGCAGCCAACAGGGGACTAACTATGGCTACACCTTC
CDR3 protein: CASSQQGTNYGYTF
CDR3 length: 14
J gene: TRBJ1-2
D gene: TRBD1
V gene: TRBV5-1
clone size: once

CDR3 DNA: TGTGCCAGTACCACGACAGGGCGCAACTATGGCTACACCTTC
CDR3 protein: CASTTTGRNYGYTF
CDR3 length: 14
J gene: TRBJ1-2
D gene: TRBD1
V gene: TRBV19
clone size: once

CDR3 DNA: TGTGCCAGCAGTTTGTGGCGAGGCCTGGGCAATGAGCAGTTCTTC
CDR3 protein: CASSLWRGLGNEQFF
CDR3 length: 15
J gene: TRBJ2-1
D gene: NA
V gene: TRBV27
clone size: NA

CDR3 DNA: TGTGCCAGCAGCCCCAGTAATATGAACACCGGGGAGCTGTTTTTT
CDR3 protein: CASSPSNMNTGELFF
CDR3 length: 15
J gene: TRBJ2-2
D gene: NA
V gene: TRBV11-2
clone size: once

CDR3 DNA: TGTGCCAGCAGGGAAGGGGTGCCCGGGGAGCTGTTTTTT
CDR3 protein: CASREGVPGELFF
CDR3 length: 13
J gene: TRBJ2-2
D gene: NA
V gene: TRBV27
clone size: NA

CDR3 DNA: TGTGCCAGCAGCTTTAAGGTAAAACAGGCCAACTCCTACGAGCAGTACTTC
CDR3 protein: CASSFKVKQANSYEQYF
CDR3 length: 17
J gene: TRBJ2-7
D gene: NA
V gene: TRBV7-3
clone size: NA

CDR3 DNA: TGTGCCAGCTCACCTGGCAGGGGCGGCATGCAAGAGACCCAGTACTTC
CDR3 protein: CASSPGRGGMQETQYF
CDR3 length: 16
J gene: TRBJ2-5
D gene: NA
V gene: TRBV18
clone size: NA

CDR3 DNA: TGTGCCAGCAGTTACGGGGGGGGTGGAAACACCATATATTTT
CDR3 protein: CASSYGGGGNTIYF
CDR3 length: 14
J gene: TRBJ1-3
D gene: NA
V gene: TRBV6-5
clone size: NA

CDR3 DNA: TGTGCCACCAGCAGAGCCGGTCTCACAGATACGCAGTATTTT
CDR3 protein: CATSRAGLTDTQYF
CDR3 length: 14
J gene: TRBJ2-3
D gene: NA
V gene: TRBV15
clone size: NA

CDR3 DNA: TGTGCCAGCAGTTTGGGACAGGGACATAACAATGAGCAGTTCTTC
CDR3 protein: CASSLGQGHNNEQFF
CDR3 length: 15
J gene: TRBJ2-1
D gene: TRBD1
V gene: TRBV27
clone size: NA

CDR3 DNA: TGTGCCAGCAGCCCAGGGACTAGCTCTCTCTACGAGCAGTACTTC
CDR3 protein: CASSPGTSSLYEQYF
CDR3 length: 15
J gene: TRBJ2-7
D gene: TRBD2
V gene: TRBV7-3
clone size: NA

CDR3 DNA: TGTGCCAGTAGTATCCCACAGTTTGATTCACCCCTCCACTTT
CDR3 protein: CASSIPQFDSPLHF
CDR3 length: 14
J gene: TRBJ1-6
D gene: NA
V gene: TRBV19
clone size: few

CDR3 DNA: TGTGCCAGCAGCTTGATTCAGGGGGTCTATGGCTACACCTTC
CDR3 protein: CASSLIQGVYGYTF
CDR3 length: 14
J gene: TRBJ1-2
D gene: TRBD1
V gene: TRBV5-4
clone size: NA

CDR3 DNA: TGTGCCAGCAGCCAAGGGGCAGGGGATTTAAAGACCCAGTACTTC
CDR3 protein: CASSQGAGDLKTQYF
CDR3 length: 15
J gene: TRBJ2-5
D gene: NA
V gene: TRBV4-2
clone size: NA

CDR3 DNA: TGTGCCAGCAGTTTATTCGGCAGCGACGGCTACACCTTC
CDR3 protein: CASSLFGSDGYTF
CDR3 length: 13
J gene: TRBJ1-2
D gene: NA
V gene: TRBV28
clone size: NA

CDR3 DNA: TGTGCCAGCAGCGCCTCTAGCGGAGTCGGGGGAGAGACCCAGTACTTC
CDR3 protein: CASSASSGVGGETQYF
CDR3 length: 16
J gene: TRBJ2-5
D gene: TRBD2
V gene: TRBV11-2
clone size: NA

CDR3 DNA: TGTGCCAGCAGCCCTCCGGGCCAGGGGGGGCCCCAGCATTTT
CDR3 protein: CASSPPGQGGPQHF
CDR3 length: 14
J gene: TRBJ1-5
D gene: TRBD1
V gene: TRBV7-9
clone size: NA